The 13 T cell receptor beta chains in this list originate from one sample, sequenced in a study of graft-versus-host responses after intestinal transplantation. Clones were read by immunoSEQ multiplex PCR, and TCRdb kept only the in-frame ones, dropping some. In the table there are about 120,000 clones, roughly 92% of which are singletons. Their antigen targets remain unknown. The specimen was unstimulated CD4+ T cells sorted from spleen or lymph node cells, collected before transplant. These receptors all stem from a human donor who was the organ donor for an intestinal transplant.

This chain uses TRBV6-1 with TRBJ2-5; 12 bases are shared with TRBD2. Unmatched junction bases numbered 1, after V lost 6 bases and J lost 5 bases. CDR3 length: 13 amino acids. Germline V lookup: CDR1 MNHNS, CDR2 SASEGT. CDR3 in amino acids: CASSGTSGETQYF. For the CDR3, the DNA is TGTGCCAGCAGCGGGACTAGCGGGGAGACCCAGTACTTC.

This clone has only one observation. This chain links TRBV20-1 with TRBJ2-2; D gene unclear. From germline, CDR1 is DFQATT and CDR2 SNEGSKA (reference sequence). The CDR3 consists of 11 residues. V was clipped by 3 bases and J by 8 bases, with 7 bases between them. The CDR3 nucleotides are TGCAGTGCTAGTGAGAGGGGGGAGCTGTTTTTT. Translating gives CSASERGELFF.

The DNA for the CDR3 is TGTGCCAGCAGCTTTGGGGGGGAGGGCACAGATACGCAGTATTTT. Translation: CASSFGGEGTDTQYF. The chain has TRBV7-2 and TRBJ2-3; 7 bases map to TRBD2. Germline lookup yields CDR1 SGHTA and CDR2 FQGNSA. The ends lost 3 bases at V and 1 base at J; junction bases unmatched: 4. This CDR3 has 15 residues.

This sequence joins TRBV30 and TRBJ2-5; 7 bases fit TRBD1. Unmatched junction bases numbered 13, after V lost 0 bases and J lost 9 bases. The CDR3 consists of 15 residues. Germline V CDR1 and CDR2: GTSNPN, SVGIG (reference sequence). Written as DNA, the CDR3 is TGTGCCTGGAGTGTGGGAGACAGGGTATCCGGGTCCCAGTACTTC. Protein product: CAWSVGDRVSGSQYF.

CDR3 in DNA: TGTGCCAGCAGTCGGGGGACAGGGGTAGGGGAAAAACTGTTTTTT. The encoded protein is CASSRGTGVGEKLFF. The gene calls are TRBV6-6 and TRBJ1-4; 10 positions match TRBD1. Trimming cost V 5 bases and J 8 bases; bases outside gene matches: 8. CDR1 is MNHNY and CDR2 is SVGAGI in the germline V gene (reference sequence). The CDR3 has 15 residues.

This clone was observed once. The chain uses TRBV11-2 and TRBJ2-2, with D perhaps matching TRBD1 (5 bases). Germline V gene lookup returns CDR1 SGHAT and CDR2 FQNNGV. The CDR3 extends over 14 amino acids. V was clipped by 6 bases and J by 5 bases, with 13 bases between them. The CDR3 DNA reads TGTGCCAGCAGTAGGCAGGGTGGTACCGGGGAGCTGTTTTTT. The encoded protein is CASSRQGGTGELFF.

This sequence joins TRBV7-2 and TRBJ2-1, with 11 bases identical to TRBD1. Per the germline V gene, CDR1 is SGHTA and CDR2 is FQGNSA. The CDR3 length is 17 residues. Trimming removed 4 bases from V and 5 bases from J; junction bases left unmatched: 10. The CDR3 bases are TGTGCCAGCAGCTATAGGACAGGGGGCAATCAAAACAATGAGCAGTTCTTC. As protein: CASSYRTGGNQNNEQFF.

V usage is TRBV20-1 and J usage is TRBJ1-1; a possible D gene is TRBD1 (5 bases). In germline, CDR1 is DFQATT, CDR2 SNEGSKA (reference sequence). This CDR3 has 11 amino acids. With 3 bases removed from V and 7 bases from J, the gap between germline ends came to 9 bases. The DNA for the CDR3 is TGCAGTGCTAGCTCGACAGATGAAGCTTTCTTT. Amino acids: CSASSTDEAFF.

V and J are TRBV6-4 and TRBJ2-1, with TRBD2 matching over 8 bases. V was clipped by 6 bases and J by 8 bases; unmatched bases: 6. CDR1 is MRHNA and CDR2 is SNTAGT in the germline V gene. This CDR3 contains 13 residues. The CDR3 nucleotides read TGTGCCAGCAGAGAGGCGGGAGGCGATGAGCAGTTCTTC. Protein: CASREAGGDEQFF.

CDR3 nucleotides: TGTGCCAGCAGCTTGGGAGGGGTCTACGAGCAGTACTTC. It specifies CASSLGGVYEQYF. V and J are TRBV5-4 and TRBJ2-7; the D call may be TRBD1 or TRBD2 (5 bases each). Germline V CDR1 and CDR2: SGHNT, YYREEE (reference sequence). V lost 0 bases and J 3 bases, leaving 7 bases between the germline ends. The CDR3 sequence is 13 residues long.

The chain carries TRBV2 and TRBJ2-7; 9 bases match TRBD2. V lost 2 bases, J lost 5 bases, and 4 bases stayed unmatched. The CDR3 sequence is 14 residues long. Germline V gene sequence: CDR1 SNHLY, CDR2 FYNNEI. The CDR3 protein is CASSELAGVNEQYF. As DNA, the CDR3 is TGTGCCAGCAGTGAATTAGCGGGAGTGAACGAGCAGTACTTC.

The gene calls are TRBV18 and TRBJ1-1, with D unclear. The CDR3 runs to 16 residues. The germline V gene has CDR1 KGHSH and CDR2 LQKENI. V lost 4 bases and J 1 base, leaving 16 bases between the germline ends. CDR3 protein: CASSLSIYPGNTEAFF. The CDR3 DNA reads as TGTGCCAGCTCACTTTCGATTTATCCTGGGAACACTGAAGCTTTCTTT. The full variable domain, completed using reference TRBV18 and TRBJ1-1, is NAGVMQNPRHLVRRRGQEARLRCSPMKGHSHVYWYRQLPEEGLKFMVYLQKENIIDESGMPKERFSAEFPKEGPSILRIQQVVRGDSAAYFCASSLSIYPGNTEAFFGQGTRLTVV.

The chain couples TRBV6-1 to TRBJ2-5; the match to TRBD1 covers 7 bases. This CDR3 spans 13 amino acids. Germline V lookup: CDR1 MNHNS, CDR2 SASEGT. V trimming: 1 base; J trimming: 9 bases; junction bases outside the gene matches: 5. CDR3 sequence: CASSEGTGASQYF. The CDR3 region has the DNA TGTGCCAGCAGTGAAGGGACAGGCGCGTCCCAGTACTTC.